The clone carrying this TCR beta chain was seen only a few times. Its target is not known. The sequenced fragment ends 3 residues before the CDR3 boundary, so the rest is inferred from the germline J gene. Assay used: immunoSEQ multiplex PCR; TCRdb lists only in-frame clones, some missing. The sample includes about 28,000 clones, none of them occurring once. Of CVID subjects, about 14 were female and 25 to 30 male, mean age approximately 44. The data originate from a study of T cell clonality in common variable immunodeficiency. Points from the study as a whole: Links between repertoire features and CVID complications were heterogeneity-limited. Reportedly, TCR beta sequences from common variable immunodeficiency showed fewer deletions and N-nucleotide insertions. CVID subjects shared fewer TCRbeta clones than healthy controls did. Compared with healthy controls, CVID subjects showed increased TCRbeta clonality, mostly in about a third.

The ends lost 7 bases at V and 4 bases at J; junction bases unmatched: 10. Germline V gene sequence: CDR1 DFQATT, CDR2 SNEGSKA (reference sequence). This CDR3 comprises 13 residues. Sample: peripheral blood mononuclear cells. The TCR sequence derives from a human donor with common variable immunodeficiency. The chain combines TRBV20-1 with TRBJ2-7; 7 bases agree with TRBD2. The chain's CDR3 is CSVGRGRGYEQYF. The CDR3 bases that were read are TGCAGTGTAGGTCGCGGGAGAGGGTACGAG.